The 30 T cell receptor beta chains given below trace back to one sample, sequenced in a study of blood T cells in healthy people across ages. Combining a sample-barcoded 5' primer with a J-beta primer mix, a second PCR ran for about 6 to 12 cycles. TCRdb independently ran MiXCR on the 5' RACE reads; one entry per CDR3 protein. Of more than 1,400,000 distinct CDR3 sequences listed, about 43% are singletons. The sample taken for sequencing was blood. Receptors originate from a woman in her late teens or twenties in good health.

This chain joins TRBV29-1 and TRBJ1-5; tentatively, D is TRBD1 (5 bases). Germline V CDR1 and CDR2: SQVTM, ANQGSEA. The CDR3 spans 14 residues. The V gene lost 6 bases and the J gene lost 0 bases, with 12 bases spanning the gap. The CDR3: CSVRDGGSNQPQHF. In DNA form, the CDR3 reads TGCAGCGTCCGAGATGGGGGTAGCAATCAGCCCCAGCATTTT.

This sequence joins TRBV27 and TRBJ2-7; 12 positions agree with TRBD2. The CDR3 consists of 17 residues. V trimming: 4 bases; J trimming: 7 bases; junction bases outside the gene matches: 14. Germline assignment: CDR1 MNHEY and CDR2 SMNVEV (reference sequence). As DNA, the CDR3 is TGTGCCAGCAGTTGGGCCCTAGCGGGGGGGCGAACAGAAGAGCAGTACTTC. This encodes CASSWALAGGRTEEQYF.

This chain uses TRBV6-5 with TRBJ1-4; D perhaps matches TRBD1 (5 bases). The CDR3 is made up of 15 amino acids. Trimming took 2 bases from V and 7 from J, leaving 14 bases between them. CDR1 and CDR2 (germline): MNHEY, SVGAGI. This chain's CDR3 is CASSYVQGGSEKLFF. The CDR3 DNA sequence: TGTGCCAGCAGTTACGTCCAGGGCGGTAGTGAAAAACTGTTTTTT.

This clonotype was detected a few times. The chain combines TRBV6-6 with TRBJ1-2; D remains ambiguous. The CDR3 length is 14 residues. Trimming cost V 2 bases and J 4 bases, with 11 bases left between them. Germline V CDR1 and CDR2: MNHNY, SVGAGI (reference sequence). The CDR3 loop is CASSYASGPYGYTF. The CDR3 DNA sequence: TGTGCCAGCAGTTACGCCTCAGGACCCTATGGCTACACCTTC.

The CDR3 DNA is TGCAGCGTTGCGGACTGGCCTACGCAGTATTTT. It translates to CSVADWPTQYF. This chain connects TRBV29-1 to TRBJ2-3; D is perhaps TRBD2 (5 bases). The CDR3 is 11 amino acids. Trimming took 4 bases from V and 8 from J, leaving 10 bases between them. From germline, CDR1 is SQVTM and CDR2 ANQGSEA.

CDR3 region: CSVVGTFSGEAGYNEQFF. CDR3 in DNA: TGCAGCGTTGTGGGGACTTTCTCGGGGGAGGCGGGGTACAATGAGCAGTTCTTC. The chain employs TRBV29-1 and TRBJ2-1; tentative D call: TRBD2 (6 bases). Germline CDR1 is SQVTM and CDR2 is ANQGSEA. V was pared by 4 bases and J by 4 bases, with 26 bases between. This CDR3 contains 18 residues.

CDR3 amino acids: CSASFDSHNEQFF. The CDR3 DNA reads TGCAGTGCTAGTTTCGATAGCCACAATGAGCAGTTCTTC. V and J are TRBV20-1 and TRBJ2-1; D not certain. Between the trimmed V and J ends, which lost 3 bases and 5 bases, there was a span of 11 bases. CDR3 size: 13 residues. Germline V gene sequence: CDR1 DFQATT, CDR2 SNEGSKA (reference sequence).

This chain joins TRBV28 and TRBJ2-7; 12 bases are a match to TRBD2. V lost 5 bases to trimming and J lost 2 bases; unmatched junction nucleotides: 7. The germline CDR1 and CDR2 sequences are MDHEN and SYDVKM. The CDR3 is made up of 16 amino acids. Written as DNA, the CDR3 is TGTGCCAGCAGTCCCGGGACTAGCGGGCTTACCTACGAGCAGTACTTC. Translated, it gives CASSPGTSGLTYEQYF.

The chain has TRBV10-2 and TRBJ2-1; 11 bases fit TRBD2. V dropped 7 bases and J dropped 7; count of bases not matched to a gene: 9. Germline lookup yields CDR1 WSHSY and CDR2 SAAADI. This CDR3 is 15 amino acids long. CDR3 sequence reads: CASTLGLAEGNEQFF. In nucleotides, the CDR3 is TGCGCCAGCACTTTGGGACTAGCGGAAGGGAATGAGCAGTTCTTC.

This chain connects TRBV4-1 to TRBJ2-7; D gene ambiguous. V lost 0 bases to trimming and J lost 0 bases, with 6 bases between them. The CDR3 sequence is 14 residues long. Germline CDR1 reads MGHRA; CDR2 reads YSYEKL. The CDR3 spells CASSQDYTSYEQYF. Here the CDR3 DNA reads TGCGCCAGCAGCCAAGATTACACCTCCTACGAGCAGTACTTC.

The chain links TRBV10-2 to TRBJ1-2; no clear D gene. The V end lost 8 bases, the J end lost 1 base, and 14 bases lay between the germline ends. CDR1 is WSHSY and CDR2 is SAAADI in the germline V gene. The CDR3 has 14 residues. In nucleotides, the CDR3 is TGCGCCAGCGGGTCCCGGGTCCTTAACTATGGCTACACCTTC. It translates to CASGSRVLNYGYTF.

V usage is TRBV6-6 and J usage is TRBJ2-3, with a possible D match to TRBD2 (5 bases). V shed 6 bases and J shed 4 bases, with 14 bases lying between them. CDR1 and CDR2 (germline): MNHNY, SVGAGI (reference sequence). CDR3 length equals 14 residues. Here the CDR3 reads CASSGNDNADTQYF. The CDR3 bases are TGTGCCAGCAGCGGGAACGATAACGCAGATACGCAGTATTTT.

This clonotype was observed a few times. The rearrangement links TRBV9 to TRBJ2-7; D is unclear. Per the germline V gene, CDR1 is SGDLS and CDR2 is YYNGEE. This CDR3 is built from 15 residues. V lost 0 bases and J 3 bases, leaving 13 bases between the germline ends. The CDR3 region is CASSVGLEQYYEQYF. The CDR3 coding sequence is TGTGCCAGCAGCGTAGGATTGGAACAATACTACGAGCAGTACTTC. Filled out from reference TRBV9 and TRBJ2-7, the complete variable domain reads DSGVTQTPKHLITATGQRVTLRCSPRSGDLSVYWYQQSLDQGLQFLIQYYNGEERAKGNILERFSAQQFPDLHSELNLSSLELGDSALYFCASSVGLEQYYEQYFGPGTRLTVT.

This clonotype came up a few times. This sequence joins TRBV10-3 and TRBJ2-5; 11 positions agree with TRBD1. The J call may be in error: the DNA end matches TRBJ2-7 better. Per germline, CDR1 ENHRY and CDR2 SYGVKD. CDR3 length: 15 residues. The CDR3 nucleotides are TGTGCCACCCGGGACAGGGGGAGTGAGGCTTACGAGCAGTACTTC. This encodes CATRDRGSEAYEQYF.

This clonotype has more than one count but fewer than ten. The chain couples TRBV6-5 to TRBJ2-3; D may match TRBD1 or TRBD2 (5 bases each). V was pared by 2 bases and J by 0 bases, with 9 bases between. This CDR3 has 15 residues. CDR1 is MNHEY, CDR2 SVGAGI, per germline. The CDR3 DNA follows: TGTGCCAGCAGTTACCTATGGGACAGCACAGATACGCAGTATTTT. Protein sequence: CASSYLWDSTDTQYF.

V is TRBV5-1 and J is TRBJ1-3, with D possibly matching TRBD1 (5 bases). Per the germline V gene, CDR1 is SGHRS and CDR2 is YFSETQ. The CDR3 covers 14 residues. Trimming took 4 bases from V and 2 from J, leaving 10 bases between them. The CDR3 here is CASSDGGAGNTIYF. CDR3 sequence (DNA): TGCGCCAGCAGCGATGGGGGGGCTGGAAACACCATATATTTT.

This clonotype was seen only a few times. The chain combines TRBV5-1 with TRBJ1-2; 7 bases are shared with TRBD1. The CDR3 totals 14 residues. Germline V gives CDR1 SGHRS, CDR2 YFSETQ. V gave up 0 bases and J gave up 9 bases; unmatched junction bases: 8. CDR3 DNA sequence: TGCGCCAGCAGCTTGGGGGACAGCCAAAGTAGCTACACCTTC. It specifies CASSLGDSQSSYTF.

The V call is TRBV12-3 or TRBV12-4, the J call TRBJ1-5; unclear D gene. This CDR3 contains 14 residues. V was trimmed by 7 bases and J by 1 base, leaving 11 bases between them. The CDR3 loop is CASTYGLSNQPQHF. DNA for the CDR3: TGTGCCAGCACCTACGGGCTAAGCAATCAGCCCCAGCATTTT.

The J gene is TRBJ2-1, the V gene TRBV23-1; a possible D gene is TRBD1 (5 bases). The DNA end lines up better with TRBJ2-7; the J call may be wrong. TRBV23-1 is noted as an ORF with a role that remains uncertain. There are 16 residues in the CDR3. CDR3 sequence reads: CASSPPVGRENYEQYF. CDR3 DNA: TGCGCCAGCAGTCCACCGGTAGGCAGGGAAAACTACGAGCAGTACTTC.

This clonotype has just a few counts. The genes are TRBV6-1 and TRBJ1-1, with no clear D. The CDR3 has 13 amino acids. V dropped 6 bases and J dropped 3 bases, with 11 bases sitting between them. Germline V CDR1 and CDR2: MNHNS, SASEGT. CDR3 sequence: CASSLSADTEAFF. The CDR3 DNA reads as TGTGCCAGCAGCCTGTCAGCCGACACTGAAGCTTTCTTT.

V gene TRBV6-5 combines with J gene TRBJ1-2; no clear D. The V gene lost 0 bases and the J gene lost 2 bases, with 10 bases spanning the gap. This CDR3 is 15 amino acids long. Germline CDR1 reads MNHEY; CDR2 reads SVGAGI. The DNA of the CDR3 is TGTGCCAGCAGTTACTCAACGCAAAGAAACTATGGCTACACCTTC. This sequence encodes CASSYSTQRNYGYTF.

The genes are TRBV30 and TRBJ2-1; D gene uncertain. Germline lookup yields CDR1 GTSNPN and CDR2 SVGIG (reference sequence). V shed 5 bases and J shed 6 bases, with 17 bases lying between them. This CDR3 region has 14 residues. The CDR3 spells CAWRRAGLRNEQFF. The CDR3 DNA reads TGTGCCTGGCGACGGGCAGGCCTCCGCAATGAGCAGTTCTTC.

This clonotype occurred a few times. This chain links TRBV12-3 or TRBV12-4 with TRBJ2-1, with 10 nucleotides matching TRBD2. The CDR3 extends over 15 amino acids. The V segment lost 9 bases and the J segment 2 bases; nucleotides outside the gene matches: 7. The CDR3 region is CASTKLAGTYNEQFF. For the CDR3, the DNA is TGTGCCAGTACGAAACTAGCGGGGACCTACAATGAGCAGTTCTTC.

The chain is built from TRBV3-1 and TRBJ2-1, with 8 bases lining up with TRBD2. The CDR3 runs to 12 residues. V lost 5 bases, J lost 12 bases, and 6 bases stayed unmatched. Germline CDR1 is LGHDT and CDR2 is YNNKEL (reference sequence). The CDR3 here is CASSESGSGQFF. CDR3 DNA sequence: TGTGCCAGCAGCGAGAGCGGGAGTGGGCAGTTCTTC.

The chain carries TRBV3-1 and TRBJ2-1, with 8 nucleotides matching TRBD2. Unmatched junction bases numbered 8, after V lost 4 bases and J lost 0 bases. This CDR3 has 17 residues. The V gene's germline CDR1 is LGHDT and CDR2 YNNKEL (reference sequence). The CDR3 DNA follows: TGTGCCAGCAGCCGTAGCGGGGTTCGAAGCTCCTACAATGAGCAGTTCTTC. Translating it yields CASSRSGVRSSYNEQFF.

With respect to this clonotype: Lacking the conserved final phenylalanine or tryptophan, this CDR3 likely reflects a read error. The rearrangement links TRBV7-9 to TRBJ2-1; no reliable D call. Germline V gene lookup returns CDR1 SEHNR and CDR2 FQNEAQ (reference sequence). The V gene lost 4 bases and the J gene lost 0 bases, with 13 bases spanning the gap. The CDR3 is 16 amino acids. The CDR3 is CASSSAWSSSYNEQFV. The CDR3 DNA sequence: TGTGCCAGCAGCTCCGCGTGGAGCAGCTCCTACAATGAGCAGTTCGTC.

J is TRBJ2-7 and V is TRBV5-1, with 10 bases aligning to TRBD2. The tail of the sequence fits TRBJ2-5 better, so the J call may be wrong. The CDR3 has 14 amino acids. The germline gives CDR1 SGHRS, CDR2 YFSETQ. In DNA form, the CDR3 reads TGCGCCAGCAGCACTTTAGCGGGAGGAGAGACCCAGTACTTC. Encoded protein: CASSTLAGGETQYF.

V usage is TRBV7-2 and J usage is TRBJ2-7, with D possibly being TRBD1 (6 bases). Trimming stripped 1 base from V and 7 bases from J, with 20 bases between. CDR1 and CDR2 (germline): SGHTA, FQGNSA. The CDR3 runs 16 residues. The CDR3 sequence: CASSLGGGGLYNEQYF. The CDR3 DNA reads TGTGCCAGCAGCTTAGGAGGTGGGGGCCTTTACAATGAGCAGTACTTC.

This clonotype was seen only a few times. The chain carries TRBV20-1 and TRBJ1-1, with D tentatively TRBD1 (6 bases). Per germline, CDR1 DFQATT and CDR2 SNEGSKA (reference sequence). This CDR3 has 16 amino acids. Trimming shortened V by 7 bases and J by 0 bases, and 21 bases separated the two germline ends. CDR3 nucleotide sequence: TGCAGTGTTTCACCCACAGGGCGGAATATGAACACTGAAGCTTTCTTT. It is translated as CSVSPTGRNMNTEAFF.

The rearrangement joins TRBV20-1 to TRBJ2-1, with D hard to call. Per the germline V gene, CDR1 is DFQATT and CDR2 is SNEGSKA (reference sequence). V lost 2 bases and J 5 bases, leaving 13 bases between the germline ends. This CDR3 is 14 amino acids long. The CDR3, as DNA: TGCAGTGCTAGATCCTCTTGGCTCGACAATGAGCAGTTCTTC. Translation gives CSARSSWLDNEQFF.